This T cell receptor (beta chain) was obtained from a study of CD8 T cells in Susac syndrome. Random-hexamer reverse transcription was applied to roughly 0.45 to 1 ug RNA. In TCRdb, the immunoSEQ multiplex PCR reads were re-called with MiXCR into one record per CDR3 protein. This repertoire shows 150,000 to 200,000 distinct CDR3 sequences, about 93% found once; its top ten account for under 0.15%. The CDR3 has 12 amino acids. Trimming removed 7 bases from V and 7 bases from J, with 15 bases in between. The germline V gene encodes CDR1 DFQATT and CDR2 SNEGSKA (reference sequence). V gene TRBV20-1 combines with J gene TRBJ2-3; possibly TRBD1 for D (6 bases). The source is a human donor in good health. The specimen was CD4+ T cells from PBMCs. CDR3 in amino acids: CSVWTAAYTQYF. The CDR3 bases are TGCAGTGTTTGGACAGCCGCATATACGCAGTATTTT.